This is a list of T cell receptor beta chains from one sample in a study of blood T cells in healthy people across ages. TCRdb independently ran MiXCR on the 5' RACE reads; one entry per CDR3 protein. The sample gives about 830,000 distinct CDR3 sequences, 62% of which show up once; around a quarter is in the top ten. The specimen was blood. Source of these receptors: a man aged 25-45 years in good health. Both conserved end residues are part of each CDR3. A D gene is named only where the DNA matches it firmly. Some rows have no size entry. The others give once, few or many, or a class for an expanded clone.

d_gene | j_gene | abundance | v_gene | CDR3aa | CDR3nt
. | TRBJ2-3 | . | TRBV6-2/TRBV6-3 | CASSTSGASTDTQYF | TGTGCCAGCAGCACGTCGGGGGCGAGCACAGATACGCAGTATTTT
TRBD1 | TRBJ1-5 | few | TRBV4-2 | CASSQEVGQPNQPQHF | TGTGCCAGCAGCCAAGAGGTGGGACAGCCCAATCAGCCCCAGCATTTT
. | TRBJ2-5 | . | TRBV6-2/TRBV6-3 | CASSYSGLQYF | TGTGCCAGCAGTTACTCGGGACTTCAGTACTTC
. | TRBJ2-1 | few | TRBV15 | CATSSGGEQFF | TGTGCCACCAGCAGTGGGGGTGAGCAGTTCTTC
TRBD1 | TRBJ1-6 | . | TRBV6-1 | CASSGTGGMTPLHF | TGTGCCAGCAGCGGCACAGGGGGCATGACACCCCTCCACTTT
. | TRBJ1-2 | few | TRBV6-5 | CASSYGDYYGYTF | TGTGCCAGCAGTTACGGGGATTACTATGGCTACACCTTC
TRBD2 | TRBJ2-3 | many | TRBV5-1 | CASSPLLHAGGQDTQYF | TGCGCCAGCAGCCCCCTCCTCCATGCGGGGGGGCAGGATACGCAGTATTTT
. | TRBJ2-5 | . | TRBV6-5 | CASSYKRGSQETQYF | TGTGCCAGCAGTTACAAAAGGGGTTCCCAAGAGACCCAGTACTTC
. | TRBJ1-2 | . | TRBV12-3/TRBV12-4 | CASSSTGTDYYGYTF | TGTGCCAGCAGTTCAACAGGGACCGATTACTATGGCTACACCTTC
TRBD2 | TRBJ2-3 | few | TRBV4-3 | CASSQDGGGDTQYF | TGCGCCAGCAGCCAAGACGGCGGGGGAGACACGCAGTATTTT
. | TRBJ2-5 | . | TRBV7-2 | CASSVTLRETQYF | TGTGCCAGCAGCGTTACGCTCCGGGAGACCCAGTACTTC
TRBD2 | TRBJ2-1 | . | TRBV29-1 | CTYLGTSGARNEQFF | TGCACCTACTTGGGGACTAGCGGGGCGCGCAATGAGCAGTTCTTC
. | TRBJ2-2 | . | TRBV7-6 | CASTTSPGELFF | TGTGCCAGCACTACAAGTCCCGGGGAGCTGTTTTTT
TRBD2 | TRBJ2-1 | . | TRBV6-5 | CASSYRTSGVNEQFF | TGTGCCAGCAGTTACAGGACTAGCGGGGTGAATGAGCAGTTCTTC
TRBD1 | TRBJ2-5 | . | TRBV12-3/TRBV12-4 | CASSPDREETQYF | TGTGCCAGCAGTCCGGACAGGGAGGAGACCCAGTACTTC
. | TRBJ2-1 | . | TRBV7-2 | CASSPRQGGYNEQFF | TGTGCCAGCAGCCCTCGACAGGGAGGCTACAATGAGCAGTTCTTC
. | TRBJ2-1 | . | TRBV6-5 | CASSNGLRNEQFF | TGTGCCAGCAGTAACGGTTTGAGGAATGAGCAGTTCTTC
TRBD2 | TRBJ2-3 | . | TRBV4-3 | CASSQVGLAGSNTDTQYF | TGCGCCAGCAGCCAAGTTGGACTAGCGGGATCAAACACAGATACGCAGTATTTT
TRBD1 | TRBJ1-5 | . | TRBV7-2 | CASSLTTGGGSNQPQHF | TGTGCCAGCAGCTTAACAACAGGGGGCGGGAGCAATCAGCCCCAGCATTTT
. | TRBJ2-7 | . | TRBV29-1 | CSAKTAPSSYEQYF | TGCAGCGCTAAAACAGCTCCGAGCTCCTACGAGCAGTACTTC
. | TRBJ2-5 | . | TRBV29-1 | CSVVGPFGTQYF | TGCAGCGTTGTAGGGCCCTTTGGGACCCAGTACTTC
. | TRBJ1-2 | . | TRBV6-5 | CASSYVASEGGSYGYTF | TGTGCCAGCAGTTACGTGGCCAGCGAGGGGGGGAGCTATGGCTACACCTTC
. | TRBJ1-2 | few | TRBV29-1 | CSVEDYGNYGYTF | TGCAGCGTTGAAGATTATGGGAACTATGGCTACACCTTC